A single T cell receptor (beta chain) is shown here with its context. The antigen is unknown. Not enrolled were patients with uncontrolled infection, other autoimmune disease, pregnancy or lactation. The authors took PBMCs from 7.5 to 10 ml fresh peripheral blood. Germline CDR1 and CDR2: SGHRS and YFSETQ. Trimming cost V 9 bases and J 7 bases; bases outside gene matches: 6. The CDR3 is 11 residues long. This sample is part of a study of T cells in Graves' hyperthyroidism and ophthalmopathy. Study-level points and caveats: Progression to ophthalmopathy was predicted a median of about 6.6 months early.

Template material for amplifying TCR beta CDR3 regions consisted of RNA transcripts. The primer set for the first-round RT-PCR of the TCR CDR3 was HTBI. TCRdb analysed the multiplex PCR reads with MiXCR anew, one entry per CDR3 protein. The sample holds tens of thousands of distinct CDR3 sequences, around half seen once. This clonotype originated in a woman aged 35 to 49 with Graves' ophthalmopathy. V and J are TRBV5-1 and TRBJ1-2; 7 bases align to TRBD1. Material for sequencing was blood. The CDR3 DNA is TGCGCCAACAAAGGGGGCTTTGGCTACACCTTC. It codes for CANKGGFGYTF. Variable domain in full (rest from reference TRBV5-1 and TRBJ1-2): KAGVTQTPRYLIKTRGQQVTLSCSPISGHRSVSWYQQTPGQGLQFLFEYFSETQRNKGNFPGRFSGRQFSNSRSEMNVSTLELGDSALYLCANKGGFGYTFGSGTRLTVV.